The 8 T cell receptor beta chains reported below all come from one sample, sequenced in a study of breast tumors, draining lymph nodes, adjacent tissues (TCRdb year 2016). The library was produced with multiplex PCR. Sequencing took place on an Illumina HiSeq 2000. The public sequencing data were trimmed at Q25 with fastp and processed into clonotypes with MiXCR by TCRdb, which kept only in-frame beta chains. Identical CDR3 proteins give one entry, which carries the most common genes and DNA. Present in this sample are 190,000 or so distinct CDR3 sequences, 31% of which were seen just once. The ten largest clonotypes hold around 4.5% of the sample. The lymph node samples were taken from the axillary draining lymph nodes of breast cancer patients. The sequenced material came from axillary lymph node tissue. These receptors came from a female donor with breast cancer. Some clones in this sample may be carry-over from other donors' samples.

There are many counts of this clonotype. CDR3 in amino acids: CASSQTRRYWGDTQYF. The CDR3 DNA reads TGTGCCAGCAGCCAAACTAGAAGGTACTGGGGAGATACGCAGTATTTT. This rearrangement joins TRBV3-1 to TRBJ2-3, with D tentatively TRBD2 (5 bases). V was shortened by 2 bases and J by 5 bases, with 17 bases between the two germline ends. This CDR3 has 16 residues. Germline assignment: CDR1 LGHDT and CDR2 YNNKEL (reference sequence).

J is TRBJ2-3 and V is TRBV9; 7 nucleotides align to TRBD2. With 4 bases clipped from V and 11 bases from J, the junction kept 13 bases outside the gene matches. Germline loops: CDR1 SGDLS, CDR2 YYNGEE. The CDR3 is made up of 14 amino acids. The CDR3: CASSPGTTRNEQYF. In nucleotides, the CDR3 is TGTGCCAGCAGCCCCGGGACTACCCGGAATGAGCAGTATTTT.

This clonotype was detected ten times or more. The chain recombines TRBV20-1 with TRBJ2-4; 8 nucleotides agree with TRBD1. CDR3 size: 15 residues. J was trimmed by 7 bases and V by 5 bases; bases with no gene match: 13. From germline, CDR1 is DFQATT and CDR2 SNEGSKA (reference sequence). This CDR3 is CSAYSGTGLSNIQYF. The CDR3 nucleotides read TGCAGTGCTTATTCCGGGACAGGACTTTCGAACATTCAGTACTTC.

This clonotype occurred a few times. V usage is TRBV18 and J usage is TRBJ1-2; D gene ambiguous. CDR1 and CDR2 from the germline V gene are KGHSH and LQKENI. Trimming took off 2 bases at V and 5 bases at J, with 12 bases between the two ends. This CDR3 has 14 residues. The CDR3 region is CASSPTKDGYGYTF. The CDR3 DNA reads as TGTGCCAGCTCACCAACCAAGGATGGTTATGGCTACACCTTC.

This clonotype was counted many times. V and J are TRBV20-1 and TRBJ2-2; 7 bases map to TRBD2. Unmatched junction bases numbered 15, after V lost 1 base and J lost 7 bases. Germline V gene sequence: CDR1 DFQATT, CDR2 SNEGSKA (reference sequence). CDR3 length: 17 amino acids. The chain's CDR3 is CSARGVEASGGGGELFF. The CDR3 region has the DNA TGCAGTGCTAGAGGAGTGGAGGCTAGCGGTGGTGGCGGGGAGCTGTTTTTT.

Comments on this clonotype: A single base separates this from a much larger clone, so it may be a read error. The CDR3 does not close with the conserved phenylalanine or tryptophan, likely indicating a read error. The CDR3 nucleotides are TGTGCCAGCAGTTTGCCGGGACGGAACTACGAGCAGTACTAC. Translated, it gives CASSLPGRNYEQYY. This chain uses TRBV27 with TRBJ2-7; perhaps D is TRBD1 or TRBD2 (5 bases each). The CDR3 has 14 amino acids. The germline gives CDR1 MNHEY, CDR2 SMNVEV (reference sequence). The V gene lost 3 bases and the J gene lost 3 bases, with 12 bases spanning the gap.

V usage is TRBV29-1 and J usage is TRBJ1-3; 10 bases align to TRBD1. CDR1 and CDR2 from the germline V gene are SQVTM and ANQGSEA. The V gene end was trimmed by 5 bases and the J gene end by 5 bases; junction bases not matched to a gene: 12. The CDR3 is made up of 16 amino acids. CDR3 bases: TGCAGCGTTCGGGACAGGGGATCGGGTGGTAGAAACACCATATATTTT. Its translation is CSVRDRGSGGRNTIYF.

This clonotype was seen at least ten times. CDR3 bases: TGTGCCACAAGGGGGTTCGGGGAGACCCAGTACTTC. Translating it yields CATRGFGETQYF. The rearrangement uses TRBV3-1 and TRBJ2-5; possible D gene TRBD1, 6 bases. Per germline, CDR1 LGHDT and CDR2 YNNKEL (reference sequence). CDR3 length: 12 amino acids. Trimming stripped 10 bases from V and 5 bases from J, with 14 bases between.